This TCR beta chain was identified in a study of beta chain features in type 1 diabetes. In germline, CDR1 is SQVTM, CDR2 ANQGSEA. V dropped 4 bases and J dropped 0 bases, with 16 bases sitting between them. The CDR3 sequence is 16 residues long. Expressed TCRB transcripts were sequenced, since all the RNA that had been isolated was reverse transcribed. Profiled with immunoSEQ multiplex PCR; TCRdb holds only in-frame clones, not every one. This sample has tens of thousands of clones; roughly 48% occur once, and the top ten carry over 0.1%. Comments on this clone: Antigen: not known.

Overall study results and limits: Type 1 diabetes patients had TCRB CDR3s that were shorter (moderately but significantly so) in all four CD4+ subsets.

This clonotype originated in a man aged 30 to 39 with type 1 diabetes. The sequenced sample was stem cell memory CD4+ T cells from blood. The chain has TRBV29-1 and TRBJ2-1; weak D call: TRBD2 (5 bases). The CDR3 DNA sequence: TGCAGCGTTGTGAGGTGGAGCGGAAGCTCCTACAATGAGCAGTTCTTC. Translation gives CSVVRWSGSSYNEQFF.